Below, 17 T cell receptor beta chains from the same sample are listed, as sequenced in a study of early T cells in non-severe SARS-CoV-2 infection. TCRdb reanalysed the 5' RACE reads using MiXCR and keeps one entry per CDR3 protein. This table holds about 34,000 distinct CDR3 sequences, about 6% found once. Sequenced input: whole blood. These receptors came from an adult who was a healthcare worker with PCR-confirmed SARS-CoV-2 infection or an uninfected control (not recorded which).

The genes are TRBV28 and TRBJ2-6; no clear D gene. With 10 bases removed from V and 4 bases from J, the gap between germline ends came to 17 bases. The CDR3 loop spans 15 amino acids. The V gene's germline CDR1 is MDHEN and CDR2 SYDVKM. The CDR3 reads CATRVMGSGANVLTF. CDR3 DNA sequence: TGTGCCACCCGAGTGATGGGGTCCGGGGCCAACGTCCTGACTTTC. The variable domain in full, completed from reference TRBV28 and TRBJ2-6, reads DVKVTQSSRYLVKRTGEKVFLECVQDMDHENMFWYRQDPGLGLRLIYFSYDVKMKEKGDIPEGYSVSREKKERFSLILESASTNQTSMYLCATRVMGSGANVLTFGAGSRLTVL.

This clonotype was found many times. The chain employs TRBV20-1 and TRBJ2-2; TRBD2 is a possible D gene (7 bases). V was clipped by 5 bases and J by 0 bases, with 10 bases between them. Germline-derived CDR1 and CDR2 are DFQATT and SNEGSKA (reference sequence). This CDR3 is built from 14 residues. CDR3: CSAEGGTNTGELFF. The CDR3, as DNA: TGCAGTGCTGAGGGGGGGACGAACACCGGGGAGCTGTTTTTT.

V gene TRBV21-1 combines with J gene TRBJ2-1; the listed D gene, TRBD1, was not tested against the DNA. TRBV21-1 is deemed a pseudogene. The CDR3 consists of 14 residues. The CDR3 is CASTPGTAYNEQFF. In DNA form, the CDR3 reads TGTGCCAGCACCCCCGGAACCGCCTACAATGAGCAGTTCTTC.

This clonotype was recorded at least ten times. CDR3 sequence (DNA): TGTGCCAGCAGTTACCCCCAGCGGGGCCGGCGAGATACGCAGTATTTT. Residues: CASSYPQRGRRDTQYF. This rearrangement joins TRBV6-2 or TRBV6-3 to TRBJ2-3, with 7 bases fitting TRBD2. The CDR3 spans 16 residues. The germline V gene encodes CDR1 MNHEY and CDR2 SVGEGT. V lost 2 bases and J lost 5; bases outside the gene matches: 10.

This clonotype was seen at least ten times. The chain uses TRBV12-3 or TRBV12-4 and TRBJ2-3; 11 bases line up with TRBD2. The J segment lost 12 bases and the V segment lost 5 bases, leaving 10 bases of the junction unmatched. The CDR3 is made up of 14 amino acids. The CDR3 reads CASSRLSGGAQQYF. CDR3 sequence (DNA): TGTGCCAGCAGTCGACTTAGCGGGGGGGCCCAACAGTATTTT.

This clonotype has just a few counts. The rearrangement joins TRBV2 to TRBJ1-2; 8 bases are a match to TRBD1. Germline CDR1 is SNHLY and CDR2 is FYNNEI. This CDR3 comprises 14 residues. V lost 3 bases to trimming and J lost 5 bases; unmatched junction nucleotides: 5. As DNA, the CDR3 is TGTGCCAGCAGTGATGGGACAGGCCCATATGGCTACACCTTC. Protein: CASSDGTGPYGYTF.

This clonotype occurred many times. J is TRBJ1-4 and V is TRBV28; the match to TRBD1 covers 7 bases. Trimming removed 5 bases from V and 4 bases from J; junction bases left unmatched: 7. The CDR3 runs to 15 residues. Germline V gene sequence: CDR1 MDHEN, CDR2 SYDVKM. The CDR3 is CASSTRQGLNEKLFF. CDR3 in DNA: TGTGCCAGCAGTACGAGACAGGGACTTAATGAAAAACTGTTTTTT.

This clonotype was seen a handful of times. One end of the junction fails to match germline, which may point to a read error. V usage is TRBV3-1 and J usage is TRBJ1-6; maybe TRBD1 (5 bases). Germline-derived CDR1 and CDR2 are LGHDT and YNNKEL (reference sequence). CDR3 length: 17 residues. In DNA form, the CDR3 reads TGTGCCAGCAGTCAAGCTACGGGGGGTGGTTTGGATTCACCCCTCCACTTT. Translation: CASSQATGGGLDSPLHF.

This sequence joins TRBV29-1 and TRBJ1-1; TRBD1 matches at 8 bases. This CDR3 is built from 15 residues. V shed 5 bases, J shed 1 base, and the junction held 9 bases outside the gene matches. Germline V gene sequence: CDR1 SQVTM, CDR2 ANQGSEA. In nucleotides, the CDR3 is TGCAGCGTTTCGAAAACCGGGACAGGGAACACTGAAGCTTTCTTT. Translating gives CSVSKTGTGNTEAFF.

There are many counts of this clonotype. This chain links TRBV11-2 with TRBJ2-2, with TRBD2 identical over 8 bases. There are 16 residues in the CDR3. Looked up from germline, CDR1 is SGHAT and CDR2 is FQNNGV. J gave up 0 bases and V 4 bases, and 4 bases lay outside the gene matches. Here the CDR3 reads CASSSRGGPNTGELFF. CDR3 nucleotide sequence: TGTGCCAGCAGCTCACGCGGGGGGCCGAACACCGGGGAGCTGTTTTTT.

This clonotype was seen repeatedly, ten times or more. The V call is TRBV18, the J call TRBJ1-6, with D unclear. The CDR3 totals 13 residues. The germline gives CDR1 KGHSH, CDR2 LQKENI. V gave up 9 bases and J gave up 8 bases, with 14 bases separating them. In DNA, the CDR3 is TGTGCCAGTAGACGTGACTCGGATTCACCCCTCCACTTT. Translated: CASRRDSDSPLHF.

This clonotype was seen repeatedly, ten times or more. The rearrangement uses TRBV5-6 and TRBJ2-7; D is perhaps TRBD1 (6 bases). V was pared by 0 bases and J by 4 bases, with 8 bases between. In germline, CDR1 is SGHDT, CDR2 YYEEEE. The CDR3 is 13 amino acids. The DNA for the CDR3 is TGTGCCAGCAGCTTGGGGACAGTTTACGAGCAGTACTTC. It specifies CASSLGTVYEQYF.

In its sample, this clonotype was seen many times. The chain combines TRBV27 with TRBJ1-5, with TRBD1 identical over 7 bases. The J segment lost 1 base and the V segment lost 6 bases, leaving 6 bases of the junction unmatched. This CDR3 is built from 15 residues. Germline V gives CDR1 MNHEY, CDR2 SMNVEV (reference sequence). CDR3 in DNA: TGTGCCAGCAGCCCCGACAGGGTGAGCAATCAGCCCCAGCATTTT. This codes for CASSPDRVSNQPQHF.

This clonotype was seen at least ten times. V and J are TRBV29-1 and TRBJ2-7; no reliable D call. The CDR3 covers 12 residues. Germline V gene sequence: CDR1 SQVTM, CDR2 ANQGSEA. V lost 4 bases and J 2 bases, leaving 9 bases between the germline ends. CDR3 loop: CSVVEPTYEQYF. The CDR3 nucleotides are TGCAGCGTTGTAGAACCAACCTACGAGCAGTACTTC.

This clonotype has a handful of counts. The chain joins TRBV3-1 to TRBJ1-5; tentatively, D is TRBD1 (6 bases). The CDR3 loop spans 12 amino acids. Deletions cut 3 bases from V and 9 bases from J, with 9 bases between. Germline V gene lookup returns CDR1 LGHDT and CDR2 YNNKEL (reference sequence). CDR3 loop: CASSQQGRPQHF. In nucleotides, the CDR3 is TGTGCCAGCAGCCAGCAGGGGAGGCCCCAGCATTTT.

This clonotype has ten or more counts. Written as DNA, the CDR3 is TGTGCCAGCAGCTTAGGGGCAGGGGTGACCTACGAGCAGTACTTC. It yields the protein CASSLGAGVTYEQYF. The chain couples TRBV7-8 to TRBJ2-7; D perhaps matches TRBD1 (6 bases). Germline loops: CDR1 SGHVS, CDR2 FQNEAQ. This CDR3 is built from 15 residues. Trimming removed 1 base from V and 2 bases from J, with 12 bases in between. The full variable domain, its missing parts supplied by reference TRBV7-8 and TRBJ2-7, is GAGVSQSPRYKVAKRGQDVALRCDPISGHVSLFWYQQALGQGPEFLTYFQNEAQLDKSGLPSDRFFAERPEGSVSTLKIQRTQQEDSAVYLCASSLGAGVTYEQYFGPGTRLTVT.

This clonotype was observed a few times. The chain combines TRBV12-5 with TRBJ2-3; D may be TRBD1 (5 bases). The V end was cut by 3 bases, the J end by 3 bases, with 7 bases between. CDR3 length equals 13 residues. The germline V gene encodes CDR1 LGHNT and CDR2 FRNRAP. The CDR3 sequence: CASGLGVTDTQYF. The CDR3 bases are TGTGCTAGTGGTTTAGGGGTTACAGATACGCAGTATTTT. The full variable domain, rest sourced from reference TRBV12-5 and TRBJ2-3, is DARVTQTPRHKVTEMGQEVTMRCQPILGHNTVFWYRQTMMQGLELLAYFRNRAPLDDSGMPKDRFSAEMPDATLATLKIQPSEPRDSAVYFCASGLGVTDTQYFGPGTRLTVL.